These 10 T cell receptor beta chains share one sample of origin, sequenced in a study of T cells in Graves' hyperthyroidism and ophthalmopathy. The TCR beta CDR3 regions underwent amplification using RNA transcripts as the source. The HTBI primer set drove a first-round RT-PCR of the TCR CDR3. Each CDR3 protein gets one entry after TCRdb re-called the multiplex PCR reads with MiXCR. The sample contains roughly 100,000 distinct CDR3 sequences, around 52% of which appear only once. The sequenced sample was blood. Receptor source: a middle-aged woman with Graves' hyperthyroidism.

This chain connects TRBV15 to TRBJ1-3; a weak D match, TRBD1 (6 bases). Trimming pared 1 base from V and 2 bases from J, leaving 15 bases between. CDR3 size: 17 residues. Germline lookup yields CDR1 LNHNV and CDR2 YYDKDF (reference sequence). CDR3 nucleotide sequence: TGTGCCACCAGCAGAGCACTCTTTTCAGGGGCTGGAAACACCATATATTTT. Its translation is CATSRALFSGAGNTIYF.

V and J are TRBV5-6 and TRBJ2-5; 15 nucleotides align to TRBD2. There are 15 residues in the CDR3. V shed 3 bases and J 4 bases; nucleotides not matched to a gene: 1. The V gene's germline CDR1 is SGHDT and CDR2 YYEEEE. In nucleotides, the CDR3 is TGTGCCAGCAGCTGGGGACTAGCGGGAGGAGAGACCCAGTACTTC. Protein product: CASSWGLAGGETQYF.

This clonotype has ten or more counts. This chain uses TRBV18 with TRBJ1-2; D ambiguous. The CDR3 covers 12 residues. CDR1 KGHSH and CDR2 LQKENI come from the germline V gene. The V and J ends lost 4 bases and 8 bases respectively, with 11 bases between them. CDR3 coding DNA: TGTGCCAGCTCACAGCTAGGGTACGGCTACACCTTC. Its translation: CASSQLGYGYTF.

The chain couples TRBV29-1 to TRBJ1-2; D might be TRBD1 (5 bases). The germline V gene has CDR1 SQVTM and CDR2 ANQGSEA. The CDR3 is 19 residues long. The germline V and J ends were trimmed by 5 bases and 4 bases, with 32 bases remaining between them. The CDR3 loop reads CSVRKDSYEQGLGGYGYTF. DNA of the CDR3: TGCAGCGTTCGAAAGGACTCCTACGAGCAGGGTTTAGGAGGCTATGGCTACACCTTC.

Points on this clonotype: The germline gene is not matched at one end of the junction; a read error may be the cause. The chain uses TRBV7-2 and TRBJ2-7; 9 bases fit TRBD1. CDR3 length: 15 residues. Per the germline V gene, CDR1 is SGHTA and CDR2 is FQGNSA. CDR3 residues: CASSQPPGQGPEQYF. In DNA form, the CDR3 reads TGCGCCAGCAGCCAGCCCCCGGGACAGGGCCCCGAGCAGTACTTC.

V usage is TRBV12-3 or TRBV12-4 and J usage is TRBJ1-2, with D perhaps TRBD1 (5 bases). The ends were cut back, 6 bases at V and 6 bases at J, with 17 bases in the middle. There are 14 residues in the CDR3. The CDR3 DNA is TGTGCCAGCAGCGTAGGCGGGGCCGCCGATGGCTACACCTTC. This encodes CASSVGGAADGYTF.

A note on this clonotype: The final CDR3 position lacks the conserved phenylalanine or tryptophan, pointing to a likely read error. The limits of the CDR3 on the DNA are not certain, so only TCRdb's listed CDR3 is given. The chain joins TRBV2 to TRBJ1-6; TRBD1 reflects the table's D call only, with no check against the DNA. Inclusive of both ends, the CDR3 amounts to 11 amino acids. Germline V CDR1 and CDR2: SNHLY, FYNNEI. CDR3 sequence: CASSERGSRGQ.

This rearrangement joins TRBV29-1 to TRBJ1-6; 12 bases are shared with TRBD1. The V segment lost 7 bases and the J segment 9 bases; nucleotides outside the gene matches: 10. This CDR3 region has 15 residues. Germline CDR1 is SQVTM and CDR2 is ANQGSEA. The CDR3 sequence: CSADIRDRGLSPLHF. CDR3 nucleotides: TGCAGCGCCGACATCCGGGACAGGGGGCTTTCACCCCTCCACTTT.

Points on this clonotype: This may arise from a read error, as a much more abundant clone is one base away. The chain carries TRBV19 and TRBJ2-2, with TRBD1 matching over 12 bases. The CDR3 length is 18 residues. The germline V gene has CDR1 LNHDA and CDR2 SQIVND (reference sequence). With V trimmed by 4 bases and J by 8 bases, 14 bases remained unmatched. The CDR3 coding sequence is TGTGCCAGTAGTACTCCACCCGGGGACAGGGGGCTCGCAGGGGAGCTGTTTTTT. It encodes CASSTPPGDRGLAGELFF.

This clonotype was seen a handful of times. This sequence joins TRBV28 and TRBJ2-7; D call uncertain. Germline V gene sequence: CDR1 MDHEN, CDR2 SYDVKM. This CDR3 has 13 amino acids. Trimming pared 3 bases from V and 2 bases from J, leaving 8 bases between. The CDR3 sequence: CASSLEHPYEQYF. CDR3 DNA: TGTGCCAGCAGTTTGGAGCACCCCTACGAGCAGTACTTC.